The 19 T cell receptor beta chains below all came from one sample that was sequenced in a study of shared clonotypes between healthy human individuals. Positively selected for CCR7, the CD45RO-negative cells used as naive CD8 cells excluded terminally differentiated effector memory CD45RA+ cells. Sequenced by immunoSEQ multiplex PCR; TCRdb stores in-frame clones only, minus some. Of about 600,000 clones listed, 95% were seen once; the top ten hold around 0.097%. The sample taken for sequencing was naive CD8+ T cells sorted from blood. The receptor source for this set is a woman aged 30 to 39 in good health.

J is TRBJ2-3 and V is TRBV7-9; 8 bases line up with TRBD1. This CDR3 contains 16 residues. Trimming removed 6 bases from V and 2 bases from J; junction bases left unmatched: 10. Per germline, CDR1 SEHNR and CDR2 FQNEAQ (reference sequence). The chain's CDR3 is CASRPGQGGITDTQYF. As DNA, the CDR3 is TGTGCCAGCAGGCCCGGACAGGGCGGGATCACAGATACGCAGTATTTT.

Concerning this clone itself: This sample includes further DNA sequences coding for the same CDR3. The chain joins TRBV27 to TRBJ1-2; TRBD1 is a possible D gene (5 bases). This CDR3 is 14 amino acids long. Trimming took 3 bases from V and 1 from J, leaving 9 bases between them. The V gene's germline CDR1 is MNHEY and CDR2 SMNVEV (reference sequence). The CDR3 here is CASSLSGGNYGYTF. The CDR3 region has the DNA TGTGCCAGCAGTTTGTCGGGGGGTAACTATGGCTACACCTTC.

The table lists this clone with a count of one. This chain connects TRBV5-6 to TRBJ1-1, with a tentative D call TRBD1 (6 bases). The V gene's germline CDR1 is SGHDT and CDR2 YYEEEE. This CDR3 region has 12 residues. The germline V and J ends were trimmed by 0 bases and 7 bases, with 7 bases remaining between them. The CDR3 reads CASSLDRDEAFF. The CDR3 bases are TGTGCCAGCAGCTTGGACAGGGATGAAGCTTTCTTT.

The chain uses TRBV27 and TRBJ1-1; D possibly corresponds to TRBD1 (5 bases). V lost 7 bases and J lost 5, with 20 bases in between. The CDR3 loop spans 15 amino acids. In germline, CDR1 is MNHEY, CDR2 SMNVEV (reference sequence). The DNA for the CDR3 is TGTGCCAGCACCCTAGTAGGGCTCGGGGGTACTGAAGCTTTCTTT. Its translation is CASTLVGLGGTEAFF.

The chain employs TRBV9 and TRBJ1-1; TRBD1 matches at 11 bases. Germline CDR1 is SGDLS and CDR2 is YYNGEE. The junction had 4 bases not matched to a gene; V was cut back by 4 bases and J by 5 bases. This CDR3 spans 14 amino acids. CDR3 sequence reads: CASSSWDRGTEAFF. The DNA of the CDR3 is TGTGCCAGCAGCTCCTGGGACAGGGGGACTGAAGCTTTCTTT. Looking up the rest from reference TRBV9 and TRBJ1-1 gives the full variable domain: DSGVTQTPKHLITATGQRVTLRCSPRSGDLSVYWYQQSLDQGLQFLIQYYNGEERAKGNILERFSAQQFPDLHSELNLSSLELGDSALYFCASSSWDRGTEAFFGQGTRLTVV.

This chain joins TRBV4-1 and TRBJ2-1, with D uncertain. Germline assignment: CDR1 MGHRA and CDR2 YSYEKL. This CDR3 has 13 residues. V gave up 1 base and J gave up 4 bases, with 5 bases separating them. The DNA for the CDR3 is TGCGCCAGCAGCCAAGCGAATTACAATGAGCAGTTCTTC. It codes for CASSQANYNEQFF.

The chain uses TRBV5-4 and TRBJ2-7; 7 bases map to TRBD2. The CDR3 is 17 residues long. CDR1 and CDR2 (germline): SGHNT, YYREEE (reference sequence). Unmatched junction bases numbered 13, after V lost 0 bases and J lost 4 bases. For the CDR3, the DNA is TGTGCCAGCAGCTTGGGGCCCCAAGGGCTAGCGGATTACGAGCAGTACTTC. It specifies CASSLGPQGLADYEQYF.

The chain is built from TRBV27 and TRBJ2-3; 10 nucleotides agree with TRBD2. The CDR3 is 15 amino acids. The germline V gene has CDR1 MNHEY and CDR2 SMNVEV (reference sequence). The J segment lost 4 bases and the V segment lost 2 bases, leaving 3 bases of the junction unmatched. The CDR3 loop is CASSLTSGEADTQYF. In DNA form, the CDR3 reads TGTGCCAGCAGTTTAACTAGCGGGGAAGCAGATACGCAGTATTTT.

The chain carries TRBV7-2 and TRBJ2-3, with 8 nucleotides matching TRBD2. Germline CDR1 and CDR2: SGHTA and FQGNSA. V shed 1 base and J 4 bases; nucleotides not matched to a gene: 4. This CDR3 comprises 15 residues. CDR3 nucleotides: TGTGCCAGCAGCTTAGTGTCGGGGGGGGCAGATACGCAGTATTTT. Protein sequence: CASSLVSGGADTQYF.

The V and J genes are TRBV7-9 and TRBJ2-7; D is ambiguous. V was shortened by 1 base and J by 1 base, with 11 bases between the two germline ends. The CDR3 loop spans 15 amino acids. Germline V CDR1 and CDR2: SEHNR, FQNEAQ (reference sequence). DNA for the CDR3: TGTGCCAGCAGCTTAGAGTCGCGCGGATCCTACGAGCAGTACTTC. It is translated as CASSLESRGSYEQYF.

On this clone: Other DNA sequences within the sample encode an identical CDR3. The J gene is TRBJ1-1, the V gene TRBV19; TRBD1 might be the D (6 bases). The CDR3 is 13 amino acids. Deletions cut 1 base from V and 4 bases from J, with 7 bases between. Germline loops: CDR1 LNHDA, CDR2 SQIVND (reference sequence). The CDR3 loop is CASSIARGTEAFF. DNA of the CDR3: TGTGCCAGTAGTATAGCCAGGGGCACTGAAGCTTTCTTT.

The chain recombines TRBV13 with TRBJ1-1, with D possibly matching TRBD1 (5 bases). Per the germline V gene, CDR1 is PRHDT and CDR2 is FYEKMQ (reference sequence). The CDR3 covers 14 residues. V lost 5 bases and J lost 0, with 10 bases in between. DNA of the CDR3: TGTGCCAGCAGCGACAGCACAATGAACACTGAAGCTTTCTTT. Protein sequence: CASSDSTMNTEAFF. The full variable domain, in which reference TRBV13 and TRBJ1-1 provide the parts outside the CDR3, is AAGVIQSPRHLIKEKRETATLKCYPIPRHDTVYWYQQGPGQDPQFLISFYEKMQSDKGSIPDRFSAQQFSDYHSELNMSSLELGDSALYFCASSDSTMNTEAFFGQGTRLTVV.

The chain couples TRBV27 to TRBJ2-1; 7 bases agree with TRBD2. The CDR3 contains 16 residues. From germline, CDR1 is MNHEY and CDR2 SMNVEV (reference sequence). J lost 6 bases, V lost 6 bases, and 14 bases had no gene match. CDR3 loop: CASRLRGAGAANEQFF. The CDR3 DNA reads as TGTGCCAGCAGATTAAGAGGGGCGGGAGCTGCCAATGAGCAGTTCTTC.

The rearrangement uses TRBV27 and TRBJ2-2; TRBD2 aligns across 7 bases. The CDR3 has 14 amino acids. The germline CDR1 and CDR2 sequences are MNHEY and SMNVEV (reference sequence). Losses at the gene ends were 10 bases for V and 4 bases for J; bases not matched to a gene: 9. CDR3 nucleotide sequence: TGTGCCACCAAAGCGGGGACGCCCACCGGGGAGCTGTTTTTT. Translation: CATKAGTPTGELFF.

The V call is TRBV6-5, the J call TRBJ2-5; no definite D call. The CDR3 totals 16 residues. CDR1 and CDR2 (germline): MNHEY, SVGAGI. V lost 0 bases and J 1 base, leaving 12 bases between the germline ends. For the CDR3, the DNA is TGTGCCAGCAGTTACTCCTCCCTTAGCATCCAAGAGACCCAGTACTTC. This sequence encodes CASSYSSLSIQETQYF.

This clone showed up just once. The rearrangement links TRBV10-2 to TRBJ2-1; 13 bases are a match to TRBD2. Germline V gene data show CDR1 as WSHSY and CDR2 as SAAADI. This CDR3 contains 16 residues. The J segment lost 8 bases and the V segment lost 6 bases, leaving 10 bases of the junction unmatched. The CDR3: CASRAQLAGGPDEQFF. The CDR3 DNA reads TGCGCCAGCAGAGCCCAACTAGCGGGAGGGCCCGATGAGCAGTTCTTC.

The chain combines TRBV5-6 with TRBJ1-4; D is unclear. V lost 0 bases and J lost 8, with 14 bases in between. The CDR3 covers 15 residues. Germline values: CDR1 SGHDT, CDR2 YYEEEE. CDR3 nucleotide sequence: TGTGCCAGCAGCTTGGGACATCCGGGGAGGGAAAAACTGTTTTTT. Residues: CASSLGHPGREKLFF. The full variable domain, in which reference TRBV5-6 and TRBJ1-4 provide the parts outside the CDR3, is DAGVTQSPTHLIKTRGQQVTLRCSPKSGHDTVSWYQQALGQGPQFIFQYYEEEERQRGNFPDRFSGHQFPNYSSELNVNALLLGDSALYLCASSLGHPGREKLFFGSGTQLSVL.

The chain combines TRBV5-8 with TRBJ2-1, with D uncertain. CDR1 and CDR2 (germline): SGHTS, YDEGEE. This CDR3 spans 16 amino acids. The V gene lost 1 base and the J gene lost 7 bases, with 18 bases spanning the gap. Here the CDR3 reads CASSLKEGMRINEQFF. DNA of the CDR3: TGTGCCAGCAGCTTGAAGGAAGGGATGAGGATTAATGAGCAGTTCTTC.

The chain couples TRBV7-8 to TRBJ2-3; D unresolved. The V and J ends lost 8 bases and 2 bases respectively, with 14 bases between them. The germline gives CDR1 SGHVS, CDR2 FQNEAQ. The CDR3 is 14 residues long. In nucleotides, the CDR3 is TGTGCCAGCTCGCATAACAGTCTCACAGATACGCAGTATTTT. Its protein is CASSHNSLTDTQYF. The entire variable domain, with the rest obtained from reference TRBV7-8 and TRBJ2-3, is as follows: GAGVSQSPRYKVAKRGQDVALRCDPISGHVSLFWYQQALGQGPEFLTYFQNEAQLDKSGLPSDRFFAERPEGSVSTLKIQRTQQEDSAVYLCASSHNSLTDTQYFGPGTRLTVL.